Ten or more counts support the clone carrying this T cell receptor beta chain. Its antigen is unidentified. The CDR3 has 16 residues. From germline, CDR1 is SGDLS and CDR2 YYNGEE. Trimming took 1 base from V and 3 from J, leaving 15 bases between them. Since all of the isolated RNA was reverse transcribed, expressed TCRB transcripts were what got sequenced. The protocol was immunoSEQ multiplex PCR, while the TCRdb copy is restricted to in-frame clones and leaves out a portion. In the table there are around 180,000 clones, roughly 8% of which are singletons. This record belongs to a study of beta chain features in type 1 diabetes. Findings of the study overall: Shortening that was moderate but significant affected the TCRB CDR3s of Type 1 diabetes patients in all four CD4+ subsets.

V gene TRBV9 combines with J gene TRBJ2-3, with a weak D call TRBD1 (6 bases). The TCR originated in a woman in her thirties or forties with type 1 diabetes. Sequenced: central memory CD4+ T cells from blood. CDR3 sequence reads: CASSVTGNSRTDTQYF. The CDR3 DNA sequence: TGTGCCAGCAGCGTAACAGGGAATTCAAGGACAGATACGCAGTATTTT.